The TCR beta chain under discussion was sequenced for a study of cytomegalovirus exposure and HLA in healthy donors. Study findings and constraints: Apart from CMV serostatus, no immune exposure information was available. Earlier analysis looked at TCR beta V segments, and most were productive about 90% or about 30% of the time.

This PCR relied on a set of 60 Vbeta primers and 13 Jbeta primers. Sequencing used immunoSEQ multiplex PCR; TCRdb keeps in-frame clones, though not all of them. The table records 130,000 to 150,000 clones, around 83% of them present only once. The length of the CDR3 is 17 residues. The trim removed 4 bases at V and 2 bases at J, leaving 8 bases unmatched. Germline V gene lookup returns CDR1 MNHNS and CDR2 SASEGT. Worth noting for this clone: Antigen specificity is unknown.

The receptor comes from a man aged 40-55 years in good health and CMV-seropositive. Sequencing used PBMCs. The rearrangement uses TRBV6-1 and TRBJ2-5, with TRBD2 matching 12 bases. The CDR3 DNA reads as TGTGCCAGCAGTGTGGCTAGCGGGAGGGCGGGGCAAGAGACCCAGTACTTC. The encoded protein is CASSVASGRAGQETQYF.